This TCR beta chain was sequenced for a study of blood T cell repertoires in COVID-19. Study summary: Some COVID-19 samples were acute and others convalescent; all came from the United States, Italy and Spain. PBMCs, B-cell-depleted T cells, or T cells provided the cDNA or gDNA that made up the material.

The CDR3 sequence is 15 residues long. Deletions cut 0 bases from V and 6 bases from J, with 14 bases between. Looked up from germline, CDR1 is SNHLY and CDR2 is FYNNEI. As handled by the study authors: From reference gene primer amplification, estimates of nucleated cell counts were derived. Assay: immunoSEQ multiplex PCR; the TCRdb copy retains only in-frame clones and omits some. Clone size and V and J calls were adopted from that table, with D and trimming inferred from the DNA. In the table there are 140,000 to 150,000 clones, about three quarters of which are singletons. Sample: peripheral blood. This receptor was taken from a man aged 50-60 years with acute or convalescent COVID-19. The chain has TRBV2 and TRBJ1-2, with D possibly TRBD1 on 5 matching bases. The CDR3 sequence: CASSEALRGVHGYTF. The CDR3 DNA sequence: TGTGCCAGCAGTGAAGCGCTTCGGGGGGTACATGGCTACACCTTC.